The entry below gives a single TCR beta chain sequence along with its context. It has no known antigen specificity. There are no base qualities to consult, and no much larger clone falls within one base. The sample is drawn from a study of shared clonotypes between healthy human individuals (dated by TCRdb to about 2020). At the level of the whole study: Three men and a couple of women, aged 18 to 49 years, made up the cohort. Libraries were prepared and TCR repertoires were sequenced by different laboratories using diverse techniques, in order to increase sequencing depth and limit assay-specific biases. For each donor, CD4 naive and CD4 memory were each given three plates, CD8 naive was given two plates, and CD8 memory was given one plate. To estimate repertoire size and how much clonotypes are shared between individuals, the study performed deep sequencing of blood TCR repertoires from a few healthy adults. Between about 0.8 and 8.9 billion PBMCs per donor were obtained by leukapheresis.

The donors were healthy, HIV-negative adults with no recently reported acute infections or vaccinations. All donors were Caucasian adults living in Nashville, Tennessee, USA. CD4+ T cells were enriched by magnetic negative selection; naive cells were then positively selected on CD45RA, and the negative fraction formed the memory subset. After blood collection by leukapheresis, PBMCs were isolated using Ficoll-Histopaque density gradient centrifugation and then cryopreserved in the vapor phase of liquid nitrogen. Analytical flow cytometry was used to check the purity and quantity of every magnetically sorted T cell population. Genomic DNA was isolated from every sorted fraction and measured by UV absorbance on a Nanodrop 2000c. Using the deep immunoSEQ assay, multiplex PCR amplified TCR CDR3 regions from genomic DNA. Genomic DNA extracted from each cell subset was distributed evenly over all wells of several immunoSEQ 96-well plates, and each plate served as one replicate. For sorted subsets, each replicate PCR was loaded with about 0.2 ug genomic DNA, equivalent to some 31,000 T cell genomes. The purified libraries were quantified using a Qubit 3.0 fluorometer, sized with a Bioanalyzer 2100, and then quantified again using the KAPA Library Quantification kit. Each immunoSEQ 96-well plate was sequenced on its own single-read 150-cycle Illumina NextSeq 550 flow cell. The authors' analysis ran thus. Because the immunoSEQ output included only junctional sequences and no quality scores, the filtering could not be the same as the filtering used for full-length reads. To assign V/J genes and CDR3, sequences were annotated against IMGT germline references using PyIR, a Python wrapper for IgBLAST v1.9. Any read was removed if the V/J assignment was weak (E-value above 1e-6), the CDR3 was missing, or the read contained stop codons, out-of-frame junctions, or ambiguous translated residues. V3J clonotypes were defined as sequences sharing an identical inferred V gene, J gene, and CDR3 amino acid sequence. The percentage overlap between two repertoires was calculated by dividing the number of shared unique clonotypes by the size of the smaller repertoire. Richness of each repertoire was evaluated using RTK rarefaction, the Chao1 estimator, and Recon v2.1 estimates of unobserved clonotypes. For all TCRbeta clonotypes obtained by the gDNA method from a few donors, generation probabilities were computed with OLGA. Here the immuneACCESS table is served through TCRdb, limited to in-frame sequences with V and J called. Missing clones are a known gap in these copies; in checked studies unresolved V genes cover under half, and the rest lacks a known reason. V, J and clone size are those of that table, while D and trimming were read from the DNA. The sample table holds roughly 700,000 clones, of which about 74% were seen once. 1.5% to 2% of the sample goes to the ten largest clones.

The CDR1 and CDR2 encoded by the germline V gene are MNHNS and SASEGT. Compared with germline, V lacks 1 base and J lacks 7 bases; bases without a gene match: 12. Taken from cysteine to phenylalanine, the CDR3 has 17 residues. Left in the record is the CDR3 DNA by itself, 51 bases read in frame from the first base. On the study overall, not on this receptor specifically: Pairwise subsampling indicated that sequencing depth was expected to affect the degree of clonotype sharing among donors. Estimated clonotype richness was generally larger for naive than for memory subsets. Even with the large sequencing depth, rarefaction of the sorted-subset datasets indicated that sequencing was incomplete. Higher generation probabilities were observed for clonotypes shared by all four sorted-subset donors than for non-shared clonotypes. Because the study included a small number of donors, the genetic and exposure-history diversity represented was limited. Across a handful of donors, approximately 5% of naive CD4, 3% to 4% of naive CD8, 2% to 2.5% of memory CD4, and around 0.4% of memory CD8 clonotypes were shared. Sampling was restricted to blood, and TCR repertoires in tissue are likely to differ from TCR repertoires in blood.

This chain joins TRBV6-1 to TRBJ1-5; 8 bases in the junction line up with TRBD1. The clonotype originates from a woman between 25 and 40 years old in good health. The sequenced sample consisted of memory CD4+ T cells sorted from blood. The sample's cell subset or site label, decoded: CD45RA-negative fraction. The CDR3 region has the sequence CASSEDLWTGNLQPQHF. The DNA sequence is TGTGCCAGCAGTGAAGATCTCTGGACAGGGAATCTGCAGCCCCAGCATTTT.